A selection of T cell receptor beta chains follows, all from one sample in a study of graft-versus-host responses after intestinal transplantation. This table comes from immunoSEQ multiplex PCR, and its TCRdb copy is limited to in-frame clones, with some not included. The sample lists tens of thousands of clones; approximately 95% were seen once. Their recognized antigens are unknown. The input for sequencing was unstimulated CD8+ T cells sorted from spleen or lymph node cells, taken before transplant. Receptors originate from a human donor who was the organ donor for an intestinal transplant. The conserved cysteine and the conserved F or W are not part of the CDR3 here.

V	J	CDR3
TRBV11-3	TRBJ2-1	ASNPGTSGGADEQF
TRBV9	TRBJ2-2	ASSHTRITGTGELF
TRBV11-2	TRBJ2-3	ASSRTLTSGGPGTDTQY
TRBV13	TRBJ1-2	ASSSTGGVNYGYT
TRBV2	TRBJ1-2	ASSAGRDRAGGYT
TRBV7-9	TRBJ1-2	ASSLRASDYGYT
TRBV6-1	TRBJ2-1	ASSELIAGEPKQF
TRBV5-5	TRBJ1-1	ASRFGENTEAF
TRBV27	TRBJ2-7	ASSYETPRGLYEQY
TRBV2	TRBJ2-1	ASRDRGGGEQF
TRBV6-5	TRBJ1-1	ASKGAVRTEAF
TRBV28	TRBJ1-5	ASRTYDLGDRGYQPQH
TRBV27	TRBJ2-1	ASSSIRAGGPDEQF
TRBV11-2	TRBJ1-2	ASSLLDNYGYT
TRBV29-1	TRBJ1-2	STVAGTGTNYGYT
TRBV10-2	TRBJ1-1	ASSGTGGDTEAF
TRBV11-2	TRBJ2-1	ASSLEASSYNEQF
TRBV10-1	TRBJ2-1	ASIRFRQWWGEQF
TRBV5-4	TRBJ2-7	ASSPDRGLSFEQY
TRBV2	TRBJ2-7	ASSEYGRGPAGGGYEQY
TRBV7-9	TRBJ1-2	ASSLGQGGYT
TRBV11-2	TRBJ2-5	ASSLFVEDRAKETQY
TRBV4-1	TRBJ2-7	ASSQEDWDSEVHEQY
TRBV11-3	TRBJ2-5	ASSFEGLAGSSETQY
TRBV2	TRBJ1-2	ASSESRQGSGYT
TRBV6-5	TRBJ2-5	ASSYSHSHQETQY
TRBV4-2	TRBJ2-7	ASSQDYGTGGYEQY
TRBV27	TRBJ2-1	ASSSLATSGGYNEQF
TRBV19	TRBJ2-5	ASSRDSSPEETQY
TRBV28	TRBJ2-7	ASRTVGVSYEQY
TRBV21-1	TRBJ1-1	ASRRTGAKLVNTEAF
TRBV25-1	TRBJ2-1	ASSEGTRLNNEQF
TRBV6-6	.	ASVGTGPYEQY
TRBV11-2	TRBJ2-7	ASSLGHGGSYEQY
TRBV2	TRBJ1-1	ASRGRTEAF
TRBV29-1	TRBJ1-2	SVEYVLGGQGAGYGYT
TRBV4-2	TRBJ2-2	ASSQVSGELF
TRBV4-1	TRBJ2-1	ASSPLGIGQGAGSSYNEQF
TRBV19	TRBJ2-3	ASSLLDPDTQY
TRBV9	TRBJ2-3	ASSVEGDLADTQY
TRBV2	TRBJ2-7	ASSEQGIYEQY
TRBV13	TRBJ1-4	ASSLVLGQGGEKLF
TRBV7-9	TRBJ2-7	ASSSDLNLYEQY
TRBV28	TRBJ1-6	ASSFQVQGTYNSPLH
TRBV29-1	TRBJ1-3	SVGGSYHKDSGNTIY
TRBV14	TRBJ1-2	ASSLRRDYGYT
TRBV11-2	TRBJ1-5	ASSLGSGLHQPQH
TRBV5-4	TRBJ1-1	ASSSVTGEAF